These 6 T cell receptor beta chains share one sample of origin, sequenced in a study of T cells in Graves' hyperthyroidism and ophthalmopathy (dated by TCRdb to the late 2010s). Libraries were constructed by multiplex PCR. Reads for this sample came from an Illumina HiSeq 2000. Amplification of TCR beta CDR3 regions was carried out from RNA transcripts. For the first round of RT-PCR on the TCR CDR3, the HTBI primer set was used together with the Qiagen OneStep RT-PCR kit. TCRdb's own reprocessing of the public reads used fastp at Q25 and MiXCR and kept productive beta chains. CDR3 protein sequences are deduplicated, and each keeps its most common genes and DNA. The sample table holds around 250,000 distinct CDR3 sequences, of which around 25% were seen once. The top ten clones comprise approximately 35% of the sample. The sequencing sample was made of blood. The receptor set was obtained from a woman aged 40 to 50 with Graves' ophthalmopathy.

This clonotype has more than one count but fewer than ten. Germline is not matched at one junction end, which may reflect a read error. The V call is TRBV4-2, the J call TRBJ2-2; TRBD2 might be the D (6 bases). Germline CDR1 and CDR2: LGHNA and YNFKEQ. The CDR3 length is 17 residues. In DNA, the CDR3 is TGTGCCAGCAGCCAAGATGGGACCGGGAGAACGACCGGGGAGCTGTCTTTT. This sequence encodes CASSQDGTGRTTGELSF.

This clonotype has just one count. The V gene is TRBV6-1, the J gene TRBJ2-7; 9 positions agree with TRBD1. V lost 6 bases, J lost 2 bases, and 8 bases stayed unmatched. The germline gives CDR1 MNHNS, CDR2 SASEGT. The CDR3 is made up of 15 amino acids. CDR3 in amino acids: CASRKLGQGAYEQYF. As DNA, the CDR3 is TGTGCCAGCAGAAAATTGGGACAGGGCGCCTACGAGCAGTACTTC.

This chain links TRBV7-3 with TRBJ2-5; TRBD2 matches at 10 bases. The V gene's germline CDR1 is SGHTA and CDR2 FQGTGA. The CDR3 is 15 residues long. V was pared by 6 bases and J by 4 bases, with 8 bases of the junction left unmatched. The CDR3 is CASSRRTSGRETQYF. CDR3 DNA sequence: TGTGCCAGCAGTCGGAGGACTAGCGGCCGAGAGACCCAGTACTTC.

The chain employs TRBV9 and TRBJ2-3; D might be TRBD2 (6 bases). Per germline, CDR1 SGDLS and CDR2 YYNGEE. The CDR3 is made up of 16 amino acids. V lost 3 bases and J 0 bases, leaving 14 bases between the germline ends. CDR3 nucleotides: TGTGCCAGCAGCGCTAGGGCGGGACGCAGCACAGATACGCAGTATTTT. Translated: CASSARAGRSTDTQYF.

This clonotype was seen many times. The chain is built from TRBV4-2 and TRBJ2-2, with TRBD2 matching over 7 bases. CDR1 is LGHNA and CDR2 is YNFKEQ in the germline V gene. Trimming cost V 1 base and J 0 bases; bases outside gene matches: 5. There are 17 residues in the CDR3. CDR3 residues: CASSQVSGRPNTGELFF. CDR3 in DNA: TGTGCCAGCAGCCAAGTTTCCGGGAGGCCGAACACCGGGGAGCTGTTTTTT.

At least ten counts were recorded for this clonotype. J is TRBJ1-1 and V is TRBV6-1; D gene unclear. CDR1 and CDR2 (germline): MNHNS, SASEGT. Trimming cost V 6 bases and J 6 bases, with 8 bases left between them. The CDR3 loop spans 11 amino acids. The CDR3 spells CASSSESEAFF. The CDR3 DNA follows: TGTGCCAGCAGCTCCGAATCTGAAGCTTTCTTT.